The present TCR beta chain was sequenced within a study of OX40 agonist ivuxolimab in advanced cancers. Looking at the study overall: Patients took ivuxolimab, an agonistic anti-OX40 (CD134) antibody. At about 81% male, the cohort had a mean age of approximately 60 years, ranging from about 20 to 79.

Comment on this clone: Its antigen is currently unknown.

Clones were sequenced by immunoSEQ multiplex PCR, and TCRdb holds only the in-frame ones, with some missing. The sample has tens of thousands of clones, roughly nine tenths seen once. Blood draws occurred at baseline, cycle 4 day 1, and cycle 7 day 1. Trimming took 3 bases from V and 1 from J, leaving 19 bases between them. Germline CDR1 and CDR2: MNHEY and SMNVEV (reference sequence). CDR3 length: 17 amino acids. Study findings and constraints: Expanded peripheral T cells had an undetermined antigen specificity.

The clonotype comes from an adult with an advanced solid tumor such as melanoma, head and neck, liver or kidney cancer. Source: CD4+ or CD8+ T cells sorted from blood, taken in a trial of the OX40 agonist ivuxolimab. This rearrangement joins TRBV27 to TRBJ2-7, with D unresolved. The CDR3 reads CASSFRLSAHSSYEQYF. CDR3 sequence (DNA): TGTGCCAGCAGTTTTCGTCTCTCGGCTCACTCATCCTACGAGCAGTACTTC.